The present T cell receptor (beta chain) was sequenced within a study of blood T cell repertoires in COVID-19. Study-wide background: COVID-19 samples collected from the United States, Italy and Spain covered acute and convalescent phases. The analysed material was cDNA or gDNA that came from T cells, B-cell-depleted T cells, or PBMCs.

Clones were sequenced by immunoSEQ multiplex PCR, and TCRdb holds only the in-frame ones, with some missing. Here the sample spans about 270,000 clones, roughly 89% being singletons. The germline CDR1 and CDR2 sequences are SGDLS and YYNGEE. With V trimmed by 3 bases and J by 2 bases, 6 bases remained unmatched. CDR3 length equals 15 residues. Sequencing used peripheral blood. The sequence derives from a man aged 45-60 years with acute or convalescent COVID-19. The J gene is TRBJ1-2, the V gene TRBV9; 8 bases match TRBD1. The CDR3 is CASSARQGTNYGYTF. DNA of the CDR3: TGTGCCAGCAGCGCCCGACAGGGGACGAACTATGGCTACACCTTC.